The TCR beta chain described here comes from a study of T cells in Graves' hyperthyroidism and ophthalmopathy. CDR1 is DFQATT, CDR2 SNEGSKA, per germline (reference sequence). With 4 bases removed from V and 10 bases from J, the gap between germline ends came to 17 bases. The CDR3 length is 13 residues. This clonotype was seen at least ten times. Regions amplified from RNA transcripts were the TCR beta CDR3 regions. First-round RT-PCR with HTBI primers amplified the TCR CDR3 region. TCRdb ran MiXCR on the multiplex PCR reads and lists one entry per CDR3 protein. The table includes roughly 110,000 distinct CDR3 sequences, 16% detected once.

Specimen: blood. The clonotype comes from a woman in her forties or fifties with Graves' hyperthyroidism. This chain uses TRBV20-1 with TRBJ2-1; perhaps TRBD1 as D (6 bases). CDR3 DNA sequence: TGCAGTGCTAATTCCGGGACAAATATAGAGCAGTTCTTC. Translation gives CSANSGTNIEQFF.